The 8 T cell receptor beta chains listed next were all sequenced from one sample in a study of cytomegalovirus exposure and HLA in healthy donors. The PCR made use of 60 Vbeta and 13 Jbeta primers. Only in-frame clones appear in the TCRdb table, and some are missing; sequencing was by immunoSEQ multiplex PCR. In the table there are approximately 190,000 clones, roughly 80% of which are singletons. Sequenced: PBMCs. The receptors stem from a man aged 50-60 years in good health and CMV-seronegative.

This clone has more than one count but fewer than ten. The rearrangement links TRBV4-3 to TRBJ1-1; possibly TRBD1 for D (5 bases). Germline CDR1 and CDR2: LGHNA and YSLEER. V shed 6 bases and J shed 1 base, with 9 bases lying between them. There are 13 residues in the CDR3. As DNA, the CDR3 is TGCGCCAGCAGTCGGACACAGAACACTGAAGCTTTCTTT. As protein: CASSRTQNTEAFF.

The CDR3 nucleotides read TGTGCCAGCAGTGGAGCGGGAGGGGAAAAGACCCAGTACTTC. Translated, it gives CASSGAGGEKTQYF. The chain links TRBV6-1 to TRBJ2-5, with TRBD2 matching over 10 bases. V gave up 4 bases and J gave up 6 bases; unmatched junction bases: 5. This CDR3 comprises 14 residues. Germline V gives CDR1 MNHNS, CDR2 SASEGT.

This chain links TRBV28 with TRBJ1-2; the match to TRBD1 covers 7 bases. The germline V gene has CDR1 MDHEN and CDR2 SYDVKM. The CDR3 contains 14 residues. The V segment lost 4 bases and the J segment 8 bases; nucleotides outside the gene matches: 10. The CDR3 nucleotides read TGTGCCAGCAGTTCCACCGGGACAGTGCGAGGCTACACCTTC. Translation: CASSSTGTVRGYTF.

This chain uses TRBV6-1 with TRBJ1-5; 8 bases line up with TRBD1. CDR1 MNHNS and CDR2 SASEGT come from the germline V gene. There are 15 residues in the CDR3. Trimming took 10 bases from V and 2 from J; bases not matched to a gene: 10. This chain's CDR3 is CATSGGGWGNQPQHF. In DNA form, the CDR3 reads TGTGCCACCTCAGGGGGCGGTTGGGGCAATCAGCCCCAGCATTTT.

The chain has TRBV6-5 and TRBJ2-5; D ambiguous. V was shortened by 6 bases and J by 5 bases, with 10 bases between the two germline ends. The germline V gene encodes CDR1 MNHEY and CDR2 SVGAGI. The CDR3 is 12 amino acids. DNA for the CDR3: TGTGCCAGCAGCCCGACATTGGAGACCCAGTACTTC. Translating gives CASSPTLETQYF.

The chain recombines TRBV15 with TRBJ1-1; D is possibly TRBD1 (6 bases). Trimming took off 5 bases at V and 1 base at J, with 17 bases between the two ends. The CDR3 extends over 16 amino acids. The germline gives CDR1 LNHNV, CDR2 YYDKDF (reference sequence). The CDR3 DNA reads as TGTGCCACCAGCTCGAGGACAGCCATCTCGAACACTGAAGCTTTCTTT. Its protein product is CATSSRTAISNTEAFF. Full variable domain (rest looked up from reference TRBV15 and TRBJ1-1): DAMVIQNPRYQVTQFGKPVTLSCSQTLNHNVMYWYQQKSSQAPKLLFHYYDKDFNNEADTPDNFQSRRPNTSFCFLDIRSPGLGDTAMYLCATSSRTAISNTEAFFGQGTRLTVV.

The chain has TRBV5-1 and TRBJ1-1; D unresolved. V dropped 1 base and J dropped 1 base, with 11 bases sitting between them. The CDR3 runs 15 residues. CDR1 SGHRS and CDR2 YFSETQ come from the germline V gene. CDR3 bases: TGCGCCAGCAGCTTGAACAATGCGGGGAACACTGAAGCTTTCTTT. This translates into CASSLNNAGNTEAFF.

J is TRBJ1-2 and V is TRBV7-9; D possibly corresponds to TRBD1 (5 bases). Germline V gene sequence: CDR1 SEHNR, CDR2 FQNEAQ (reference sequence). V was clipped by 3 bases and J by 5 bases, with 13 bases between them. The CDR3 sequence is 14 residues long. CDR3 coding DNA: TGTGCCAGCAGCTTTACCCAGGGTCGGTATGGCTACACCTTC. This encodes CASSFTQGRYGYTF.